The next 31 T cell receptor beta chains were all read from a single sample in a study of blood T cell repertoires in COVID-19. Data came from immunoSEQ multiplex PCR; TCRdb stores just in-frame clones and leaves some out. The sample holds around 150,000 clones, roughly 80% seen once. Sequenced: peripheral blood. The receptors originated from a man in his sixties or seventies with acute or convalescent COVID-19.

The sample holds one count of this clone. The chain has TRBV10-2 and TRBJ2-1; 13 nucleotides match TRBD2. Germline CDR1 WSHSY, CDR2 SAAADI. The length of the CDR3 is 19 residues. J was trimmed by 6 bases and V by 4 bases; bases with no gene match: 15. CDR3 in DNA: TGCGCCAGCAGTGTCTTACTAGCGGGGGGGCGAGAAACAGGCAATGAGCAGTTCTTC. Encoded protein: CASSVLLAGGRETGNEQFF.

The table lists this clone with a count of one. The chain recombines TRBV5-1 with TRBJ1-1; maybe TRBD1 (5 bases). Trimming cost V 0 bases and J 5 bases, with 11 bases left between them. The CDR3 consists of 14 residues. CDR1 and CDR2 (germline): SGHRS, YFSETQ. Here the CDR3 reads CASSLDGGGTEAFF. CDR3 DNA: TGCGCCAGCAGCTTGGACGGGGGAGGAACTGAAGCTTTCTTT.

The chain couples TRBV28 to TRBJ1-1, with 8 nucleotides matching TRBD1. V lost 4 bases, J lost 1 base, and 8 bases stayed unmatched. Germline lookup yields CDR1 MDHEN and CDR2 SYDVKM. This CDR3 spans 16 amino acids. CDR3 loop: CASSSPGGTGNTEAFF. As DNA, the CDR3 is TGTGCCAGCAGTTCCCCTGGGGGGACAGGGAACACTGAAGCTTTCTTT.

The V call is TRBV12-3 or TRBV12-4, the J call TRBJ1-6; possibly TRBD1 for D (5 bases). CDR3 size: 13 residues. V gave up 1 base and J gave up 10 bases, with 8 bases separating them. For the CDR3, the DNA is TGTGCCAGCAGTTTAGAGGGGCGATCACCCCTCCACTTT. Translating it yields CASSLEGRSPLHF.

The table lists this clone with a count of one. The rearrangement links TRBV28 to TRBJ1-4; D is perhaps TRBD1 (5 bases). Germline-derived CDR1 and CDR2 are MDHEN and SYDVKM. Trimming pared 6 bases from V and 0 bases from J, leaving 11 bases between. The CDR3 has 15 amino acids. In nucleotides, the CDR3 is TGTGCCAGCAGACCCGACAGAGCAACTAATGAAAAACTGTTTTTT. This gives the protein CASRPDRATNEKLFF.

V is TRBV3-1 (or the pseudogene TRBV3-2) and J is TRBJ1-6; TRBD1 matches 12 bases. This CDR3 contains 16 residues. Germline V gene sequence: CDR1 LGHDT, CDR2 YNNKEL (reference sequence). V lost 4 bases, J lost 9 bases, and 7 bases stayed unmatched. The CDR3 DNA follows: TGTGCCAGCAGCCGAGGGACAGGGGGCTCGGGTTCACCCCTCCACTTT. This encodes CASSRGTGGSGSPLHF.

The chain recombines TRBV6-5 with TRBJ2-7; the D gene is possibly TRBD2 (6 bases). V was clipped by 6 bases and J by 5 bases, with 8 bases between them. Germline V gene data show CDR1 as MNHEY and CDR2 as SVGAGI. The CDR3 loop spans 11 amino acids. The CDR3 DNA is TGTGCCAGCAGACTAGCCCACGAGCAGTACTTC. As protein: CASRLAHEQYF.

The rearrangement links TRBV11-3 to TRBJ1-2; D is unresolved. The CDR3 runs 13 residues. Trimming left V 0 bases short and J 7 bases short, with 9 bases between. The germline V gene has CDR1 SGHNT and CDR2 YENEEA. CDR3 in DNA: TGTGCCAGCAGCTTAGATAAGGGAGCTGGCTACACCTTC. Translated: CASSLDKGAGYTF.

This chain connects TRBV28 to TRBJ1-1, with D perhaps TRBD1 (5 bases). V shed 7 bases and J shed 4 bases, with 16 bases lying between them. Germline CDR1 is MDHEN and CDR2 is SYDVKM. This CDR3 comprises 14 residues. The CDR3 sequence: CASNGGTVATEAFF. The DNA of the CDR3 is TGTGCCAGCAACGGGGGGACGGTGGCCACTGAAGCTTTCTTT.

The chain couples TRBV6-5 to TRBJ2-2, with D uncertain. CDR3 length equals 14 residues. V lost 7 bases and J 1 base, leaving 10 bases between the germline ends. Germline V gene data show CDR1 as MNHEY and CDR2 as SVGAGI. The CDR3: CASNLPRNTGELFF. CDR3 nucleotides: TGTGCCAGCAACCTCCCTAGGAACACCGGGGAGCTGTTTTTT.

V and J are TRBV28 and TRBJ1-1; D not certain. The CDR3 is made up of 14 amino acids. Trimming took off 5 bases at V and 4 bases at J, with 14 bases between the two ends. From germline, CDR1 is MDHEN and CDR2 SYDVKM. CDR3 sequence (DNA): TGTGCCAGCAGTGTGGGCGATGGGAGCACTGAAGCTTTCTTT. Its translation: CASSVGDGSTEAFF.

The J gene is TRBJ2-6, the V gene TRBV6-5; D may be TRBD1 (6 bases). Looked up from germline, CDR1 is MNHEY and CDR2 is SVGAGI. V gave up 6 bases and J gave up 2 bases, with 8 bases separating them. The CDR3 consists of 14 residues. The CDR3 sequence: CASSRQAGANVLTF. Written as DNA, the CDR3 is TGTGCCAGCAGCCGACAGGCTGGGGCCAACGTCCTGACTTTC.

The chain combines TRBV15 with TRBJ1-1; D not certain. Trimming took off 2 bases at V and 4 bases at J, with 11 bases between the two ends. Germline values: CDR1 LNHNV, CDR2 YYDKDF (reference sequence). This CDR3 comprises 14 residues. The CDR3, as DNA: TGTGCCACCAGCAGACGACATGGTTTCACTGAAGCTTTCTTT. As protein: CATSRRHGFTEAFF.

The chain combines TRBV7-8 with TRBJ2-2; 12 nucleotides line up with TRBD2. The V and J ends lost 4 bases and 7 bases, in that order; junction bases with no gene match: 10. This CDR3 comprises 17 residues. The germline V gene encodes CDR1 SGHVS and CDR2 FQNEAQ. The CDR3 protein is CASSSRTSGINIGELFF. CDR3 coding DNA: TGTGCCAGCAGCTCCCGGACTAGCGGGATTAATATCGGGGAGCTGTTTTTT.

The J gene is TRBJ1-1, the V gene TRBV6-5, with D hard to call. Germline V gene data show CDR1 as MNHEY and CDR2 as SVGAGI. The CDR3 is 16 amino acids. Trimming took off 0 bases at V and 2 bases at J, with 13 bases between the two ends. The CDR3 coding sequence is TGTGCCAGCAGTTACTCCGCTGGTGGGCTAAACACTGAAGCTTTCTTT. It yields the protein CASSYSAGGLNTEAFF.

The chain couples TRBV6-4 to TRBJ1-1; D gene ambiguous. Trimming shortened V by 0 bases and J by 5 bases, and 25 bases separated the two germline ends. Looked up from germline, CDR1 is MRHNA and CDR2 is SNTAGT. The CDR3 runs 19 residues. The CDR3 sequence is CASSDSLRREIKLRTEAFF. CDR3 nucleotides: TGTGCCAGCAGTGACTCCTTGAGGAGGGAAATAAAGCTAAGGACTGAAGCTTTCTTT.

This clone was picked up a small number of times. This CDR3 reads CASSRGRHEQYF. The CDR3 DNA reads TGTGCCAGCAGTCGCGGCCGACACGAGCAGTACTTC. The J gene is TRBJ2-7, the V gene TRBV6-2 or TRBV6-3; no definite D call. V was shortened by 5 bases and J by 5 bases, with 10 bases between the two germline ends. Germline V gives CDR1 MNHEY, CDR2 SVGEGT. CDR3 length equals 12 residues.

This chain links TRBV28 with TRBJ2-1; 10 bases align to TRBD1. Germline V gene sequence: CDR1 MDHEN, CDR2 SYDVKM. Trimming at V came to 5 bases and at J to 6 bases, leaving 4 bases not matched to a gene. The CDR3 sequence is 14 residues long. The CDR3: CASSDRGLFNEQFF. The CDR3 region has the DNA TGTGCCAGCAGTGACAGGGGGCTGTTCAATGAGCAGTTCTTC.

This sequence joins TRBV28 and TRBJ2-5, with TRBD2 matching over 10 bases. The CDR3 extends over 14 amino acids. The ends lost 6 bases at V and 2 bases at J; junction bases unmatched: 3. Germline V gene data show CDR1 as MDHEN and CDR2 as SYDVKM. CDR3 region: CASSTAGGQETQYF. DNA of the CDR3: TGTGCCAGCAGCACAGCGGGAGGGCAAGAGACCCAGTACTTC. Using reference TRBV28 and TRBJ2-5 for the parts outside the CDR3, the full variable domain is DVKVTQSSRYLVKRTGEKVFLECVQDMDHENMFWYRQDPGLGLRLIYFSYDVKMKEKGDIPEGYSVSREKKERFSLILESASTNQTSMYLCASSTAGGQETQYFGPGTRLLVL.

The chain uses TRBV24-1 and TRBJ1-5, with D maybe TRBD1 (5 bases). CDR1 is KGHDR and CDR2 is SFDVKD in the germline V gene. V lost 4 bases, J lost 10 bases, and 13 bases lay in between. The CDR3 is 13 amino acids. The CDR3 loop reads CATSEAWTSPQHF. In DNA, the CDR3 is TGTGCCACCAGTGAGGCATGGACAAGCCCCCAGCATTTT.

The chain is built from TRBV24-1 and TRBJ2-3; maybe TRBD2 (5 bases). Per germline, CDR1 KGHDR and CDR2 SFDVKD. CDR3 length equals 16 residues. The ends were cut back, 0 bases at V and 0 bases at J, with 9 bases in the middle. The CDR3 DNA follows: TGTGCCACCAGTGATTTGGGGCCGGGGAGCACAGATACGCAGTATTTT. This encodes CATSDLGPGSTDTQYF.

This clone has just one count. The CDR3 coding sequence is TGCGCCAGCAGCTTAACTAGCGGGAACACCGGGGAGCTGTTTTTT. Its translation is CASSLTSGNTGELFF. This chain links TRBV5-1 with TRBJ2-2, with 8 nucleotides matching TRBD2. Germline assignment: CDR1 SGHRS and CDR2 YFSETQ. The V segment lost 2 bases and the J segment 1 base; nucleotides outside the gene matches: 1. This CDR3 spans 15 amino acids.

In this sample, this clone turned up once. This chain uses TRBV6-5 with TRBJ1-6; D is uncertain. The CDR3 runs to 13 residues. Germline loops: CDR1 MNHEY, CDR2 SVGAGI. The V end was cut by 2 bases, the J end by 5 bases, with 4 bases between. CDR3 region: CASSYGHNSPLHF. The CDR3 region has the DNA TGTGCCAGCAGTTACGGGCATAATTCACCCCTCCACTTT.

The rearrangement links TRBV7-3 to TRBJ2-6; TRBD2 matches at 11 bases. Germline assignment: CDR1 SGHTA and CDR2 FQGTGA. This CDR3 has 18 residues. V gave up 2 bases and J gave up 0 bases; unmatched junction bases: 3. The DNA for the CDR3 is TGTGCCAGCAGCTTATTCGGGACTAGCGGCTCTGGGGCCAACGTCCTGACTTTC. This sequence encodes CASSLFGTSGSGANVLTF.

As concerns this clone: Other DNA sequences in this sample translate to the same CDR3. This chain uses TRBV7-2 with TRBJ2-5, with D perhaps TRBD2 (5 bases). V was clipped by 2 bases and J by 5 bases, with 9 bases between them. CDR1 is SGHTA, CDR2 FQGNSA, per germline. The CDR3 spans 13 residues. Here the CDR3 DNA reads TGTGCCAGCAGCTTAACTTCGGGGGAGACCCAGTACTTC. This codes for CASSLTSGETQYF.

This chain links TRBV11-2 with TRBJ2-5; D may be TRBD1 (6 bases). V shed 2 bases and J shed 1 base, with 11 bases lying between them. Germline V gene lookup returns CDR1 SGHAT and CDR2 FQNNGV. The CDR3 has 15 amino acids. The CDR3, as DNA: TGTGCCAGCAGCTTAAGACAGGCCACCCAAGAGACCCAGTACTTC. Translating gives CASSLRQATQETQYF.

The rearrangement links TRBV21-1 to TRBJ2-2; TRBD1 reflects the table's D call only, with no check against the DNA. TRBV21-1 represents a pseudogene. This CDR3 contains 17 residues. The CDR3 DNA sequence: TGTGCCAGCAGCAAACCTCGGGGACACGCGAACACCGGGGAGCTGTTTTTT. Translation gives CASSKPRGHANTGELFF.

J is TRBJ1-2 and V is TRBV11-2, with a tentative D call TRBD1 (5 bases). CDR3 size: 16 residues. Germline V gene data show CDR1 as SGHAT and CDR2 as FQNNGV. Trimming shortened V by 5 bases and J by 0 bases, and 16 bases separated the two germline ends. CDR3 protein: CASSLAGRATNYGYTF. The CDR3 DNA follows: TGTGCCAGCAGCCTGGCAGGGAGGGCCACTAACTATGGCTACACCTTC.

In DNA, the CDR3 is TGCAGCGTTGAACTAGCGGGGAACATTCAGTACTTC. It yields the protein CSVELAGNIQYF. The rearrangement uses TRBV29-1 and TRBJ2-4; 9 nucleotides agree with TRBD2. Germline CDR1 reads SQVTM; CDR2 reads ANQGSEA. Germline trimming cut 2 bases from V and 7 bases from J; bases unmatched to any gene: 0. The length of the CDR3 is 12 residues.

This chain joins TRBV7-9 and TRBJ1-2, with 9 bases lining up with TRBD1. V was clipped by 0 bases and J by 7 bases; unmatched bases: 6. Germline CDR1 and CDR2: SEHNR and FQNEAQ (reference sequence). The CDR3 totals 15 residues. CDR3 region: CASSLASGTGLGYTF. The DNA of the CDR3 is TGTGCCAGCAGCTTAGCCTCCGGGACAGGGCTTGGCTACACCTTC.

The chain uses TRBV24-1 and TRBJ2-3; 10 bases line up with TRBD2. V lost 3 bases, J lost 2 bases, and 22 bases stayed unmatched. The germline V gene encodes CDR1 KGHDR and CDR2 SFDVKD. CDR3 length equals 22 residues. The CDR3 loop is CATSDRGGGGAVTSGTTDTQYF. The CDR3 nucleotides are TGTGCCACCAGTGATAGAGGGGGCGGGGGCGCCGTAACTAGCGGGACCACAGATACGCAGTATTTT.